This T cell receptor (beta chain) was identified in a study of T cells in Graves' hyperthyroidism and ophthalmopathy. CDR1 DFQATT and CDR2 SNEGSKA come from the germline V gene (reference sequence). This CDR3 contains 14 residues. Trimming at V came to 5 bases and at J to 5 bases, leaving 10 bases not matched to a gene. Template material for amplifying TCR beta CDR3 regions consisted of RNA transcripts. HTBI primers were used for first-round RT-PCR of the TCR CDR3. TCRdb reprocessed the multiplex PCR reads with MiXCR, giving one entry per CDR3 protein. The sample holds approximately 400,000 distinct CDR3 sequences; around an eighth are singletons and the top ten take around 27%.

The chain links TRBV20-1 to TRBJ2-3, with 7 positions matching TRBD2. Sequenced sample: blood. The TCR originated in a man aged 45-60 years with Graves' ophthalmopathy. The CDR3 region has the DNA TGCAGTGCTCGTACTAGCGCCGGTCTAGATACGCAGTATTTT. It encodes CSARTSAGLDTQYF.